In its sample, the clone carrying this T cell receptor (beta chain) was seen many times. Its matching antigen is unknown. Germline CDR1 reads LNHNV; CDR2 reads YYDKDF (reference sequence). Between the trimmed V and J ends, which lost 3 bases and 4 bases, there was a span of 9 bases. The CDR3 consists of 13 residues. The data stem from a study of T-cell reconstitution after alpha-beta-depleted transplantation in children. Study results and caveats: Expanded graft clones, several hundred of them, were reportedly the source of alpha-beta T cells about two months after transplant. T-cell counts and diversity at one year following transplant were attributed mainly to newly produced T cells. The origin of high day-60 TCRbeta diversity in some patients lay in surviving recipient T cells and thymic progenitors.

It was with unique molecular identifiers that the TCRbeta library was prepared. TCRdb independently ran MiXCR on the PCR reads; one entry per CDR3 protein. Among 450,000 to 600,000 distinct CDR3 sequences, roughly a tenth were seen once, and the ten largest hold 2%. The source was PBMCs, collected before TCRalphabeta/CD19-depleted stem cell transplant. This chain uses TRBV15 with TRBJ1-1; the D is unclear. This clonotype originated in a child younger than 10 with inherited bone marrow failure, due to receive a stem cell transplant. The CDR3 sequence: CATSRALGTEAFF. In DNA, the CDR3 is TGTGCCACCAGCAGGGCGTTGGGCACTGAAGCTTTCTTT.